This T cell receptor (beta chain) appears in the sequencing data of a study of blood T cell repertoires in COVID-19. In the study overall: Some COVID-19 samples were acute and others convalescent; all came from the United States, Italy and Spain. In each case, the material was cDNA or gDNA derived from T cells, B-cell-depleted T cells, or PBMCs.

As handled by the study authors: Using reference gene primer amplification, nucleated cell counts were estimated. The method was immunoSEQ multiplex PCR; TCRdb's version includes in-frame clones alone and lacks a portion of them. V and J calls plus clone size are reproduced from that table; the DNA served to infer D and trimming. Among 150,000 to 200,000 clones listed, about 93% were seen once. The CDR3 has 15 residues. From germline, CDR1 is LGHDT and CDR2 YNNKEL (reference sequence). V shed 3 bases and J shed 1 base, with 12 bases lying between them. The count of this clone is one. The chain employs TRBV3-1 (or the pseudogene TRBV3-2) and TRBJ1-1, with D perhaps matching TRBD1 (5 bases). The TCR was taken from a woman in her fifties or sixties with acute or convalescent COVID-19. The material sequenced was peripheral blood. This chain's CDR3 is CASSQADTPNTEAFF. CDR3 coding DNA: TGTGCCAGCAGCCAGGCGGACACCCCGAACACTGAAGCTTTCTTT.